This passage covers 27 T cell receptor beta chains from one sample sequenced in a study of cytomegalovirus exposure and HLA in healthy donors. The PCR had 60 Vbeta and 13 Jbeta primers. TCRdb's copy holds only in-frame clones and misses some; the assay was immunoSEQ multiplex PCR. The data contain 90,000 to 120,000 clones, under 80% of them singletons. Source material: PBMCs. These receptors originate from a middle-aged woman in good health and CMV-seropositive.

The chain is built from TRBV20-1 and TRBJ1-1; tentatively, D is TRBD1 (6 bases). This CDR3 is built from 11 residues. V was trimmed by 6 bases and J by 5 bases, leaving 10 bases between them. Looked up from germline, CDR1 is DFQATT and CDR2 is SNEGSKA (reference sequence). The CDR3 loop is CSAAGETEAFF. The CDR3 coding sequence is TGCAGTGCAGCAGGGGAAACTGAAGCTTTCTTT.

This chain connects TRBV6-6 to TRBJ2-2; possibly TRBD1 for D (5 bases). The CDR3 spans 16 residues. CDR1 is MNHNY and CDR2 is SVGAGI in the germline V gene (reference sequence). Trimming cost V 3 bases and J 7 bases, with 18 bases left between them. The CDR3 region is CASSYKRGVEFGELFF. Here the CDR3 DNA reads TGTGCCAGCAGTTATAAAAGGGGCGTGGAATTCGGGGAGCTGTTTTTT.

This rearrangement joins TRBV20-1 to TRBJ2-7, with D perhaps matching TRBD2 (6 bases). From germline, CDR1 is DFQATT and CDR2 SNEGSKA (reference sequence). V was clipped by 3 bases and J by 8 bases, with 11 bases between them. There are 11 residues in the CDR3. Here the CDR3 DNA reads TGCAGTGCTAGCGGGGGAAACCAGCAGTACTTC. It encodes CSASGGNQQYF.

This CDR3 reads CAWSFQTGDGYTF. The CDR3 DNA sequence: TGTGCCTGGAGTTTCCAGACAGGGGACGGCTACACCTTC. This chain joins TRBV30 and TRBJ1-2; 8 nucleotides align to TRBD1. V shed 2 bases and J 8 bases; nucleotides not matched to a gene: 7. This CDR3 has 13 amino acids. The V gene's germline CDR1 is GTSNPN and CDR2 SVGIG (reference sequence). Variable domain in full (rest from reference TRBV30 and TRBJ1-2): SQTIHQWPATLVQPVGSPLSLECTVEGTSNPNLYWYRQAAGRGLQLLFYSVGIGQISSEVPQNLSASRPQDRQFILSSKKLLLSDSGFYLCAWSFQTGDGYTFGSGTRLTVV.

The chain uses TRBV4-2 and TRBJ1-1; tentative D call: TRBD1 (5 bases). The CDR3 contains 13 residues. Germline-derived CDR1 and CDR2 are LGHNA and YNFKEQ. Trimming left V 0 bases short and J 7 bases short, with 9 bases between. For the CDR3, the DNA is TGTGCCAGCAGCCAAGATAGGGGTAATGAAGCTTTCTTT. This codes for CASSQDRGNEAFF.

The chain is built from TRBV30 and TRBJ1-5, with D possibly matching TRBD1 (5 bases). V lost 4 bases and J 2 bases, leaving 9 bases between the germline ends. CDR3 length: 13 amino acids. Germline CDR1 is GTSNPN and CDR2 is SVGIG (reference sequence). The DNA for the CDR3 is TGTGCCTGGAACGGGGGTGGCAATCAGCCCCAGCATTTT. It translates to CAWNGGGNQPQHF.

The chain is built from TRBV11-2 and TRBJ2-1; 7 nucleotides agree with TRBD1. V was pared by 1 base and J by 6 bases, with 3 bases of the junction left unmatched. Germline loops: CDR1 SGHAT, CDR2 FQNNGV. The CDR3 runs 14 residues. Here the CDR3 reads CASSLVTGSNEQFF. CDR3 nucleotide sequence: TGTGCCAGCAGCTTAGTGACAGGGAGCAATGAGCAGTTCTTC.

V and J are TRBV30 and TRBJ2-1, with 8 bases that match TRBD2. CDR1 and CDR2 from the germline V gene are GTSNPN and SVGIG (reference sequence). The J segment lost 2 bases and the V segment lost 3 bases, leaving 3 bases of the junction unmatched. The CDR3 sequence is 14 residues long. CDR3 DNA: TGTGCCTGGAGACCCGGGGGGGCCTACAATGAGCAGTTCTTC. It translates to CAWRPGGAYNEQFF.

The gene calls are TRBV7-2 and TRBJ2-5; 8 nucleotides match TRBD1. Germline lookup yields CDR1 SGHTA and CDR2 FQGNSA. The CDR3 consists of 13 residues. The V gene end was trimmed by 5 bases and the J gene end by 4 bases; junction bases not matched to a gene: 3. The CDR3 DNA sequence: TGTGCCAGCAGCCGTGACAGGGGAGAGACCCAGTACTTC. This translates into CASSRDRGETQYF. The entire variable domain, with the rest obtained from reference TRBV7-2 and TRBJ2-5, is as follows: GAGVSQSPSNKVTEKGKDVELRCDPISGHTALYWYRQSLGQGLEFLIYFQGNSAPDKSGLPSDRFSAERTGGSVSTLTIQRTQQEDSAVYLCASSRDRGETQYFGPGTRLLVL.

This clone occurred a few times. The chain uses TRBV19 and TRBJ2-3; D gene unclear. This CDR3 spans 17 amino acids. The V gene lost 0 bases and the J gene lost 0 bases, with 13 bases spanning the gap. CDR1 and CDR2 (germline): LNHDA, SQIVND (reference sequence). CDR3 nucleotide sequence: TGTGCCAGTAGTATAGATAGTAGCCCCTTAAGCACAGATACGCAGTATTTT. It specifies CASSIDSSPLSTDTQYF.

J is TRBJ1-1 and V is TRBV7-9; 8 bases agree with TRBD1. Germline CDR1 is SEHNR and CDR2 is FQNEAQ (reference sequence). V lost 5 bases and J lost 3; bases outside the gene matches: 2. There are 13 residues in the CDR3. Here the CDR3 DNA reads TGTGCCAGCAGCGAACAGGGGGACACTGAAGCTTTCTTT. Amino acid sequence: CASSEQGDTEAFF.

The chain uses TRBV5-6 and TRBJ2-7; 7 bases line up with TRBD1. J was trimmed by 4 bases and V by 3 bases; bases with no gene match: 16. Per the germline V gene, CDR1 is SGHDT and CDR2 is YYEEEE. The CDR3 loop spans 17 amino acids. The CDR3 nucleotides read TGTGCCAGCAGCTCAAAGAGACAGGGAACCGAATTTTACGAGCAGTACTTC. This gives the protein CASSSKRQGTEFYEQYF.

The V call is TRBV11-2, the J call TRBJ2-1; 8 bases fit TRBD2. Germline V gene sequence: CDR1 SGHAT, CDR2 FQNNGV. There are 15 residues in the CDR3. Trimming cost V 1 base and J 8 bases; bases outside gene matches: 7. CDR3 loop: CASSLGRGGPHEQFF. The CDR3 DNA is TGTGCCAGCAGCTTAGGTCGGGGGGGGCCTCATGAGCAGTTCTTC.

V usage is TRBV30 and J usage is TRBJ1-5, with a tentative D call TRBD1 (6 bases). This CDR3 has 13 residues. Germline V lookup: CDR1 GTSNPN, CDR2 SVGIG (reference sequence). V lost 1 base and J lost 7, with 11 bases in between. The DNA of the CDR3 is TGTGCCTGGAGTGCGGGGGGCCGGCAGCCCCAGCATTTT. This encodes CAWSAGGRQPQHF.

This chain uses TRBV30 with TRBJ1-1; 9 nucleotides match TRBD1. The CDR3 loop spans 14 amino acids. Germline CDR1 GTSNPN, CDR2 SVGIG (reference sequence). After removal of 0 bases from V and 11 bases from J, the junction contained 10 bases not matched to a gene. This CDR3 reads CAWSVMGTGLGAFF. CDR3 DNA: TGTGCCTGGAGTGTAATGGGGACAGGGCTAGGGGCTTTCTTT.

This chain links TRBV7-9 with TRBJ2-3; TRBD2 might be the D (6 bases). The CDR3 loop spans 14 amino acids. Germline loops: CDR1 SEHNR, CDR2 FQNEAQ (reference sequence). V was clipped by 5 bases and J by 3 bases, with 12 bases between them. The CDR3 region has the DNA TGTGCCAGCAGCCCCAGGGACTTTACAGATACGCAGTATTTT. Translated, it gives CASSPRDFTDTQYF.

The chain uses TRBV13 and TRBJ2-2; D gene uncertain. The V and J ends lost 6 bases and 6 bases respectively, with 11 bases between them. The CDR3 runs to 13 residues. The germline V gene has CDR1 PRHDT and CDR2 FYEKMQ (reference sequence). CDR3 bases: TGTGCCAGCAGGTGGCAGGTCGCCGGGGAGCTGTTTTTT. Its translation: CASRWQVAGELFF. Using reference TRBV13 and TRBJ2-2 for the parts outside the CDR3, the full variable domain is AAGVIQSPRHLIKEKRETATLKCYPIPRHDTVYWYQQGPGQDPQFLISFYEKMQSDKGSIPDRFSAQQFSDYHSELNMSSLELGDSALYFCASRWQVAGELFFGEGSRLTVL.

V usage is TRBV28 and J usage is TRBJ1-5; tentatively, D is TRBD1 (6 bases). V was cut by 7 bases and J by 4 bases, with 8 bases left in between. Germline-derived CDR1 and CDR2 are MDHEN and SYDVKM. CDR3 length: 12 amino acids. CDR3 sequence (DNA): TGTGCCAGCACCGGACAGAATCAGCCCCAGCATTTT. It encodes CASTGQNQPQHF.

The genes are TRBV7-2 and TRBJ1-2, with D perhaps TRBD1 (6 bases). The CDR3 loop spans 13 amino acids. In germline, CDR1 is SGHTA, CDR2 FQGNSA. Trimming left V 5 bases short and J 5 bases short, with 12 bases between. This chain's CDR3 is CASSLGQSYGYTF. CDR3 DNA: TGTGCCAGCAGCCTCGGACAGTCATATGGCTACACCTTC.

V and J are TRBV6-1 and TRBJ1-6; D uncertain. CDR3 length equals 16 residues. CDR1 and CDR2 from the germline V gene are MNHNS and SASEGT. Trimming took off 3 bases at V and 7 bases at J, with 16 bases between the two ends. CDR3: CASSESYTPTNSPLHF. The CDR3 bases are TGTGCCAGCAGTGAGTCTTACACCCCCACAAATTCACCCCTCCACTTT.

The gene calls are TRBV5-1 and TRBJ2-1; D possibly corresponds to TRBD1 (5 bases). Trimming stripped 0 bases from V and 0 bases from J, with 7 bases between. The CDR3 runs to 15 residues. Germline CDR1 SGHRS, CDR2 YFSETQ. The CDR3 is CASSLGGLSYNEQFF. CDR3 bases: TGCGCCAGCAGCTTGGGGGGCCTCTCCTACAATGAGCAGTTCTTC. The variable domain in full, completed from reference TRBV5-1 and TRBJ2-1, reads KAGVTQTPRYLIKTRGQQVTLSCSPISGHRSVSWYQQTPGQGLQFLFEYFSETQRNKGNFPGRFSGRQFSNSRSEMNVSTLELGDSALYLCASSLGGLSYNEQFFGPGTRLTVL.

This clone was detected a few times. The chain couples TRBV5-1 to TRBJ2-1, with 9 bases identical to TRBD1. Germline lookup yields CDR1 SGHRS and CDR2 YFSETQ. J lost 7 bases, V lost 0 bases, and 2 bases had no gene match. The CDR3 extends over 14 amino acids. CDR3 nucleotides: TGCGCCAGCAGCTTGGCGACAGGGGGAAATGAGCAGTTCTTC. Translation: CASSLATGGNEQFF.

The chain links TRBV18 to TRBJ1-2, with TRBD1 matching over 8 bases. Per germline, CDR1 KGHSH and CDR2 LQKENI. J gave up 0 bases and V 4 bases, and 7 bases lay outside the gene matches. The CDR3 sequence is 16 residues long. CDR3 in DNA: TGTGCCAGCTCACGGACCGGGACAGGTTCTAACTATGGCTACACCTTC. It specifies CASSRTGTGSNYGYTF.

The chain joins TRBV27 to TRBJ1-2; D perhaps matches TRBD1 (6 bases). This CDR3 is 14 amino acids long. V lost 4 bases and J lost 7, with 16 bases in between. Germline CDR1 is MNHEY and CDR2 is SMNVEV (reference sequence). CDR3 coding DNA: TGTGCCAGCAGTTCGAGTTACAGGGACACTGGCTACACCTTC. Translating gives CASSSSYRDTGYTF.

The V and J genes are TRBV5-1 and TRBJ2-3; TRBD2 matches 16 bases. Germline lookup yields CDR1 SGHRS and CDR2 YFSETQ. The ends lost 4 bases at V and 2 bases at J; junction bases unmatched: 10. This CDR3 contains 19 residues. For the CDR3, the DNA is TGCGCCAGCAGCCCCGGGACTAGCGGGGGGGCGGGATACACAGATACGCAGTATTTT. Translated, it gives CASSPGTSGGAGYTDTQYF.

This rearrangement joins TRBV2 to TRBJ2-3; 11 bases align to TRBD2. Germline trimming cut 6 bases from V and 3 bases from J; bases unmatched to any gene: 11. The CDR3 length is 17 residues. CDR1 and CDR2 (germline): SNHLY, FYNNEI. CDR3 loop: CASSTTVLAGVTDTQYF. The CDR3 DNA reads as TGTGCCAGCAGCACTACCGTACTAGCGGGGGTAACAGATACGCAGTATTTT.

The table lists this clone with a few counts. The chain carries TRBV2 and TRBJ2-1, with 9 bases identical to TRBD2. With V trimmed by 4 bases and J by 7 bases, 11 bases remained unmatched. This CDR3 spans 16 amino acids. Germline V gene lookup returns CDR1 SNHLY and CDR2 FYNNEI. DNA for the CDR3: TGTGCCAGCAGTGGAAACTCAGGGACTAGCCGGAATGAGCAGTTCTTC. As protein: CASSGNSGTSRNEQFF.